This T cell receptor beta chain originates from a study of T cell responses to AZD1222 COVID-19 vaccine. Study-wide results and limits: Only 5 or 6 AZD1222 recipients were seropositive at baseline. Nearly half of the spike-specific TCRs reportedly recognize variant regions that carry no mutations. Donors in the cohort were predominantly white British and more often female, and clonal diversity was possibly underestimated.

With regard to this clone: The target antigen is unknown.

Sequencing was performed with immunoSEQ multiplex PCR; in TCRdb, only in-frame clones are kept and a portion is missing. The sample lists more than 50,000 clones, 75% to 85% seen once, with 15% to 25% in the top ten. The V end lost 5 bases, the J end lost 8 bases, and 13 bases lay between the germline ends. The CDR3 is made up of 13 amino acids. From germline, CDR1 is SEHNR and CDR2 FQNEAQ (reference sequence). This chain connects TRBV7-9 to TRBJ2-1; possible D gene TRBD2, 6 bases. The sequence derives from an adult in good health. The specimen was peripheral blood, collected on day 0 of AZD1222 vaccination. In nucleotides, the CDR3 is TGTGCCAGCAGCGAGGACTACCCCCATGAGCAGTTCTTC. This gives the protein CASSEDYPHEQFF.